This T cell receptor (beta chain) is from a study of shared clonotypes between healthy human individuals. General study points: Around 4.7% was the fraction of naive CD4 clonotypes found shared across several donors.

Per the germline V gene, CDR1 is MNHEY and CDR2 is SMNVEV (reference sequence). The V end was cut by 2 bases, the J end by 4 bases, with 8 bases between. The CDR3 has 13 amino acids. Those who donated were healthy HIV-negative adults, with no recent acute infections or vaccinations reported. As concerns this clone: What it binds is not known.

The sorted-subset replicate PCRs were given roughly 200 ng DNA, which is tens of thousands of T cell genomes. Sequenced by immunoSEQ multiplex PCR; TCRdb stores in-frame clones only, minus some. Here the sample spans 1.4 million to 1.5 million clones, around 97% being singletons. The rearrangement links TRBV27 to TRBJ1-2; D perhaps matches TRBD1 (5 bases). This clonotype was obtained from a man between 25 and 39 years old in good health. What was sequenced was naive CD4+ T cells sorted from blood. Documented subset: CD45RA+ positively selected. The CDR3 region has the DNA TGTGCCAGCAGTTTAGACAGAGGCTATGGCTACACCTTC. Its protein is CASSLDRGYGYTF.